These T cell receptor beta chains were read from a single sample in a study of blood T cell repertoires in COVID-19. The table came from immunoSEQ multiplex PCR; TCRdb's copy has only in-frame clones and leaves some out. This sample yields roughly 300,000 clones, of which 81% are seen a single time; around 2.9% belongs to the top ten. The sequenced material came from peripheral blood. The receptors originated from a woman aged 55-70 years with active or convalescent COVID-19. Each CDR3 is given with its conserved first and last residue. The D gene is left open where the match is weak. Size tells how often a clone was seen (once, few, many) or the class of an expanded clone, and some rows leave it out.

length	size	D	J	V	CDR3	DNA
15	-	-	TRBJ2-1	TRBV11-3	CASSPDRSSYNEQFF	TGTGCCAGCAGCCCCGACCGGAGCTCCTACAATGAGCAGTTCTTC
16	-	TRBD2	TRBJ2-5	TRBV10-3	CATARTSGGGQETQYF	TGTGCCACCGCCAGGACTAGCGGGGGAGGTCAAGAGACCCAGTACTTC
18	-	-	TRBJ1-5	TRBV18	CASSPPGRLQGGNQPQHF	TGTGCCAGCTCACCACCGGGTCGTCTCCAAGGAGGCAATCAGCCCCAGCATTTT
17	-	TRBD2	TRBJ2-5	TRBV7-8	CASSLLGTSGGLETQYF	TGTGCCAGCAGCTTACTTGGGACTAGCGGGGGATTAGAGACCCAGTACTTC
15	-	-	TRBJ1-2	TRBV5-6	CASTPGGSGLFGYTF	TGTGCCAGCACTCCTGGCGGGTCCGGGCTATTTGGCTACACCTTC
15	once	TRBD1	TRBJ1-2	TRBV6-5	CASSSDRGRGYGYTF	TGTGCCAGCAGTTCCGACAGGGGACGCGGCTATGGCTACACCTTC
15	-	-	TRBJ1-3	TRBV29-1	CSVEGGFLAGNTIYF	TGCAGCGTTGAGGGAGGGTTTTTGGCTGGAAACACCATATATTTT
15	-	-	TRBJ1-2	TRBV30	CAWTPTINTLYGYTF	TGTGCCTGGACTCCAACGATCAACACCCTCTATGGCTACACCTTC
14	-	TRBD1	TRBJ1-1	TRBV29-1	CSGGQGLMNTEAFF	TGCAGCGGGGGACAGGGGCTAATGAACACTGAAGCTTTCTTT
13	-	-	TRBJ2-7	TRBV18	CASSPRAVYEQYF	TGTGCCAGCTCACCACGCGCGGTCTACGAGCAGTACTTC
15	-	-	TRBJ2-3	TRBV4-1	CASSQVPADTDTQYF	TGCGCCAGCAGCCAAGTGCCAGCGGACACAGATACGCAGTATTTT
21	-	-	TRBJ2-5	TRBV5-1	CASSFGGGGSPRTSDQETQYF	TGCGCCAGCAGCTTTGGGGGAGGCGGGTCACCCCGAACCTCCGACCAAGAGACCCAGTACTTC
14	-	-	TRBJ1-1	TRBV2	CASRRRGMNTEAFF	TGTGCCAGCCGCCGTCGGGGAATGAACACTGAAGCTTTCTTT
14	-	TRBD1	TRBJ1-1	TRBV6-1	CASSEQQGDTEAFF	TGTGCCAGCAGTGAACAACAGGGGGACACTGAAGCTTTCTTT
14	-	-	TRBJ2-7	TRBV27	CASSRGGHIYEQYF	TGTGCCAGCAGCAGAGGGGGACATATTTACGAGCAGTACTTC
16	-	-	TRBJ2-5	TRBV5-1	CASSLLPTAPQETQYF	TGCGCCAGCAGCTTGTTACCGACAGCCCCCCAAGAGACCCAGTACTTC
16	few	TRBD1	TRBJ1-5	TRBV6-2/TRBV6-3	CASSSDPTGFNQPQHF	TGTGCCAGCAGTTCCGACCCGACAGGGTTCAATCAGCCCCAGCATTTT
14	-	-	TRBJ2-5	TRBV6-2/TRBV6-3	CASSLGGGQETQYF	TGTGCCAGCAGCCTAGGGGGGGGGCAAGAGACCCAGTACTTC
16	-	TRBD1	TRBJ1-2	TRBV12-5	CASGLAPSGTVEGYTF	TGTGCTAGTGGTTTGGCCCCTTCCGGGACAGTAGAAGGCTACACCTTC
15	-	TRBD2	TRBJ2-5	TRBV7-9	CASSLSSGGAKTQYF	TGTGCCAGCAGCTTATCTAGCGGGGGGGCTAAGACCCAGTACTTC
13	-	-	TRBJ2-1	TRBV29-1	CSAFRTDNNEQFF	TGCAGCGCTTTTCGGACAGACAATAATGAGCAGTTCTTC
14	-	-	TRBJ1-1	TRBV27	CASSLSYWPLEAFF	TGTGCCAGCAGTTTATCGTATTGGCCCCTCGAAGCTTTCTTT
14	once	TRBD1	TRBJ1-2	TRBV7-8	CASSLDRTGAGYTF	TGTGCCAGCAGCTTAGACCGGACAGGCGCTGGCTACACCTTC
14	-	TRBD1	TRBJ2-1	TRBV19	CATSRGSSYNEQFF	TGTGCCACCTCCAGGGGGAGCTCCTACAATGAGCAGTTCTTC
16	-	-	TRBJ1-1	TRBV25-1	CASSEFGPKVPWKAFF	TGTGCCAGCAGTGAATTTGGGCCCAAAGTACCATGGAAAGCTTTCTTT
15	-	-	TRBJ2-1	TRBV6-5	CATDRGLGGSNEQFF	TGTGCCACAGACAGGGGTTTAGGCGGGAGTAATGAGCAGTTCTTC
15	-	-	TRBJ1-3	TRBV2	CASSALTASGNTIYF	TGTGCCAGCAGTGCCTTGACAGCCTCTGGAAACACCATATATTTT
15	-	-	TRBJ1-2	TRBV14	CASSPPRASHYGYTF	TGTGCCAGCAGCCCCCCGAGAGCTTCTCACTATGGCTACACCTTC
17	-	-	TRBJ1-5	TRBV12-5	CASGFSSNRVSNQPQHF	TGTGCTAGTGGTTTTTCCTCAAACAGGGTTAGCAATCAGCCCCAGCATTTT
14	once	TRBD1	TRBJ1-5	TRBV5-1	CASSPGQGRQPQHF	TGCGCCAGCAGCCCCGGACAGGGCCGACAGCCCCAGCATTTT
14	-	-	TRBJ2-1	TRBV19	CASGSGSSYNEQFF	TGTGCCAGTGGCTCGGGGAGCTCCTACAATGAGCAGTTCTTC
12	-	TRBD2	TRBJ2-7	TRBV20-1	CSASLSGGVQYF	TGCAGTGCTAGTCTAAGCGGGGGGGTTCAGTACTTC
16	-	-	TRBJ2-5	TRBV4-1	CASSFYGPGGVETQYF	TGCGCCAGCAGCTTCTATGGGCCTGGGGGCGTGGAGACCCAGTACTTC
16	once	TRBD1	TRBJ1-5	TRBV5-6	CASSLRGQGSYQPQHF	TGTGCCAGCAGCTTGAGGGGACAGGGGTCTTATCAGCCCCAGCATTTT
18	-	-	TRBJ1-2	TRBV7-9	CASSLAKLRDGGNYGYTF	TGTGCCAGCAGCTTAGCGAAACTGAGAGATGGGGGGAACTATGGCTACACCTTC
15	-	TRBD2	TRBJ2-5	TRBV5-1	CASSLGLAGRETQYF	TGCGCCAGCAGCTTGGGACTAGCGGGGAGAGAGACCCAGTACTTC
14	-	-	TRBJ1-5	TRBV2	CASRADSAYQPQHF	TGTGCCAGCAGAGCTGACAGTGCGTATCAGCCCCAGCATTTT
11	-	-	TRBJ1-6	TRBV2	CASHRDSPLHF	TGTGCCAGCCACAGGGATTCACCCCTCCACTTT
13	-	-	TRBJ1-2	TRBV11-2	CASSNAGNYGYTF	TGTGCCAGCAGCAACGCCGGGAACTATGGCTACACCTTC
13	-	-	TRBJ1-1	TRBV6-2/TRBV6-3	CASSQGPVQGAFF	TGTGCCAGCAGTCAGGGTCCCGTACAGGGAGCTTTCTTT
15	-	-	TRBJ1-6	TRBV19	CASSQQDSQVSPLHF	TGTGCCAGTAGTCAACAGGACAGTCAAGTATCACCCCTCCACTTT
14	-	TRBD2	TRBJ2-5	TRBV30	CAWSLSGGPKTQYF	TGTGCCTGGAGTCTCAGCGGGGGTCCTAAGACCCAGTACTTC
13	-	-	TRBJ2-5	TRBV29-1	CSVEGGYQETQYF	TGCAGCGTTGAAGGAGGGTACCAAGAGACCCAGTACTTC
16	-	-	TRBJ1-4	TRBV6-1	CASSEVWTATNEKLFF	TGTGCCAGCAGTGAAGTTTGGACAGCAACTAATGAAAAACTGTTTTTT
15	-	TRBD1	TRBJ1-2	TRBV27	CASSKQGATNYGYTF	TGTGCCAGCAGTAAACAGGGGGCTACTAACTATGGCTACACCTTC
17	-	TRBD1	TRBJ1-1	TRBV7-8	CASSSDRGVLMFIEAFF	TGTGCCAGCAGCTCCGACAGGGGCGTACTTATGTTCATTGAAGCTTTCTTT
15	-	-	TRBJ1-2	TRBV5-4	CASSLGGVSSYGYTF	TGTGCCAGCAGCTTGGGGGGGGTGAGTTCCTATGGCTACACCTTC
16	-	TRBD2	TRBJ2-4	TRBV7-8	CASGTSGGAGKNIQYF	TGTGCCAGCGGAACTAGCGGGGGGGCCGGCAAAAACATTCAGTACTTC
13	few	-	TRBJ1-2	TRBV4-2	CASSLSGSYGYTF	TGTGCCAGCAGCCTATCCGGGAGCTATGGCTACACCTTC
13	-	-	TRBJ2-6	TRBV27	CASTSAGANVLTF	TGTGCCAGCACCTCGGCTGGGGCCAACGTCCTGACTTTC
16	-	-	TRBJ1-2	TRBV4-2	CASSHPGRQEPNGYTF	TGTGCCAGCAGCCATCCCGGGCGACAGGAGCCCAATGGCTACACCTTC
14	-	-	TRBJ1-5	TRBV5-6	CASSLAAGASPQHF	TGTGCCAGCAGCTTGGCGGCAGGTGCATCGCCCCAGCATTTT
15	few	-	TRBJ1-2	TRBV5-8	CASSLREGSGYGYTF	TGTGCCAGCAGCTTGAGGGAGGGATCGGGCTATGGCTACACCTTC
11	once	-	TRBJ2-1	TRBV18	CASSPINEQFF	TGTGCCAGCTCACCAATAAATGAGCAGTTCTTC
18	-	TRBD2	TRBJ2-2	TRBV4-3	CASSQDPLSGGQSGELFF	TGCGCCAGCAGCCAAGACCCCCTAAGCGGGGGGCAGAGCGGGGAGCTGTTTTTT
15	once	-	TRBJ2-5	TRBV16	CASSQFSGRGETQYF	TGTGCCAGCAGCCAATTTTCGGGCCGGGGGGAGACCCAGTACTTC
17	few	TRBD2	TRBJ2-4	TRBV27	CASSPILAGLAKNIQYF	TGTGCCAGCAGTCCGATCCTAGCGGGCCTAGCCAAAAACATTCAGTACTTC
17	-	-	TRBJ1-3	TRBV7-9	CASSLARTASSGNTIYF	TGTGCCAGCAGCTTAGCCAGGACAGCGAGCTCTGGAAACACCATATATTTT
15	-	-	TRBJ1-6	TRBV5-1	CASSLLRRENSPLHF	TGCGCCAGCAGCTTGTTGCGCAGGGAAAATTCACCCCTCCACTTT
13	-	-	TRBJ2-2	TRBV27	CASSLSLRYRLFF	TGTGCCAGCAGTTTATCGCTCAGATACAGGCTGTTTTTT